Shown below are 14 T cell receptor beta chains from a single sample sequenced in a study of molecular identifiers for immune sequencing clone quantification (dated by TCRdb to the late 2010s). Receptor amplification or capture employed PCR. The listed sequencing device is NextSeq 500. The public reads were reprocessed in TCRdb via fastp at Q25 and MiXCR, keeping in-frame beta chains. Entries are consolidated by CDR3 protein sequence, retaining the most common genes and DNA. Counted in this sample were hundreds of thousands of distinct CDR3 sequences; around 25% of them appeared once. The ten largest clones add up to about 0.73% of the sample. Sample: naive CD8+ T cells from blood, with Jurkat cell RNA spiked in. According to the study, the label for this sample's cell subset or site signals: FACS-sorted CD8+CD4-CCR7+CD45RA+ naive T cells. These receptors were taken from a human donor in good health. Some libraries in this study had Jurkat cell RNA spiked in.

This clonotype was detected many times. The CDR3 DNA follows: TGTGCCAGCAGCTACAGGGCTGGCACTGAAGCTTTCTTT. This encodes CASSYRAGTEAFF. The V and J genes are TRBV11-1 and TRBJ1-1, with D possibly TRBD1 on 6 matching bases. Trimming left V 4 bases short and J 4 bases short, with 10 bases between. The CDR3 loop spans 13 amino acids. Germline V gives CDR1 SGHAT, CDR2 FQDESV (reference sequence).

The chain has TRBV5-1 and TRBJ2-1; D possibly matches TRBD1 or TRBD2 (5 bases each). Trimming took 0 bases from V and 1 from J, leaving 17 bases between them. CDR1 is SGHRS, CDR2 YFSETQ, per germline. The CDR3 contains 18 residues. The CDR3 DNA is TGCGCCAGCAGCTTGGCCGTTGTCGATTGGGGGTCCTACAATGAGCAGTTCTTC. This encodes CASSLAVVDWGSYNEQFF. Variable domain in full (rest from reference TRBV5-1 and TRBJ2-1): KAGVTQTPRYLIKTRGQQVTLSCSPISGHRSVSWYQQTPGQGLQFLFEYFSETQRNKGNFPGRFSGRQFSNSRSEMNVSTLELGDSALYLCASSLAVVDWGSYNEQFFGPGTRLTVL.

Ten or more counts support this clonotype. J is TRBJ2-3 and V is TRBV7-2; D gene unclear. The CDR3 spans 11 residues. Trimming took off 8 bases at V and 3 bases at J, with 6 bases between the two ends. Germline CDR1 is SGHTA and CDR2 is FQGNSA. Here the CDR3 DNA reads TGTGCCAGCCCGGCGACAGATACGCAGTATTTT. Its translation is CASPATDTQYF.

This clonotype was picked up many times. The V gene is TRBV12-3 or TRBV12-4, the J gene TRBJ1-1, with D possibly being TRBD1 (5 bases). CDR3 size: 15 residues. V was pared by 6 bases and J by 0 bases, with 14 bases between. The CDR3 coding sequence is TGTGCCAGCAGCCATGGGGGACTTCTGAACACTGAAGCTTTCTTT. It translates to CASSHGGLLNTEAFF.

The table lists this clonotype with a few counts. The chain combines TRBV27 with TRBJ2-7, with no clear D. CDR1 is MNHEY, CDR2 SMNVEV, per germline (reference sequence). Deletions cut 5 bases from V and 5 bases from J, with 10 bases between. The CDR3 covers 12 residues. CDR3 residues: CASSHNSDEQYF. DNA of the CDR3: TGTGCCAGCAGTCATAATTCCGACGAGCAGTACTTC.

The CDR3 sequence: CSAPPSGGEWDEQFF. Here the CDR3 DNA reads TGCAGTGCTCCTCCTTCCGGGGGCGAGTGGGATGAGCAGTTCTTC. The chain has TRBV20-1 and TRBJ2-1; D possibly matches TRBD1 or TRBD2 (6 bases each). The V gene lost 5 bases and the J gene lost 8 bases, with 22 bases spanning the gap. This CDR3 contains 15 residues. Per the germline V gene, CDR1 is DFQATT and CDR2 is SNEGSKA (reference sequence).

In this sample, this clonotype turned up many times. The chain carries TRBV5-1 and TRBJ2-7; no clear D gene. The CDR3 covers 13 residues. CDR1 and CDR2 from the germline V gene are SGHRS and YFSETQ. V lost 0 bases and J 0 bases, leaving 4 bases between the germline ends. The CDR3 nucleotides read TGCGCCAGCAGCTTGGAAAGCTCCTACGAGCAGTACTTC. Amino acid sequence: CASSLESSYEQYF.

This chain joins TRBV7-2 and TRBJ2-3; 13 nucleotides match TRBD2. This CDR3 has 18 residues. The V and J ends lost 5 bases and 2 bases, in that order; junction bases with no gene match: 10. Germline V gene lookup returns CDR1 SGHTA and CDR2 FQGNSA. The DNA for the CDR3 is TGTGCCAGCAGCCTCAGACTAGCGGGAGGAGCGAACACAGATACGCAGTATTTT. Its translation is CASSLRLAGGANTDTQYF.

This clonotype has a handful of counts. CDR3 protein: CASSPDHIATNEKLFF. The DNA of the CDR3 is TGTGCCAGCAGCCCTGATCACATAGCAACTAATGAAAAACTGTTTTTT. V and J are TRBV7-9 and TRBJ1-4; unclear D gene. Trimming pared 5 bases from V and 0 bases from J, leaving 13 bases between. CDR1 is SEHNR, CDR2 FQNEAQ, per germline (reference sequence). The CDR3 length is 16 residues.

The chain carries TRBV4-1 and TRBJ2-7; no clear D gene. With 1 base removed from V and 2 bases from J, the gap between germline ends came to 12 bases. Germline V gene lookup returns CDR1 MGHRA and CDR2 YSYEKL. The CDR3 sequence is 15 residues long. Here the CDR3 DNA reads TGCGCCAGCAGCCAAGGGGCCAGCAACCCCTACGAGCAGTACTTC. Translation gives CASSQGASNPYEQYF.

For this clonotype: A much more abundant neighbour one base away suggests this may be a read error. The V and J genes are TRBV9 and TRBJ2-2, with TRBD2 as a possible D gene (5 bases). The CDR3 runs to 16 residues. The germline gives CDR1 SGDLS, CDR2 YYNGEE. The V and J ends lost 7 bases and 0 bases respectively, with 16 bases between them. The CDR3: CASCGIAIANTGELFF. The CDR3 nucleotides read TGTGCCAGCTGCGGTATAGCGATAGCGAACACCGGGGAGCTGTTTTTT.

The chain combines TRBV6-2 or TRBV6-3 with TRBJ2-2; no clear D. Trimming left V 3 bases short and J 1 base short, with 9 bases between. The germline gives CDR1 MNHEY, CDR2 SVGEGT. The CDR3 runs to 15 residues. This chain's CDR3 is CASSYTHKNTGELFF. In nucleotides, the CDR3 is TGTGCCAGCAGTTATACCCACAAGAACACCGGGGAGCTGTTTTTT.

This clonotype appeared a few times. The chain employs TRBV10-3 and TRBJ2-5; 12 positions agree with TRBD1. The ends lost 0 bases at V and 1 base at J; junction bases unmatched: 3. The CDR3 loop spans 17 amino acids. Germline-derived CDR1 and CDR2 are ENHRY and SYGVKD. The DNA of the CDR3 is TGTGCCATCAGTGAGTCGGGGGACAGGGGGCCCCAAGAGACCCAGTACTTC. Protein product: CAISESGDRGPQETQYF.

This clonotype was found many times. In DNA, the CDR3 is TGTGCCAGCAGCTTAGCGAATGTTACAAGTTACAATCAGCCCCAGCATTTT. Residues: CASSLANVTSYNQPQHF. J is TRBJ1-5 and V is TRBV7-9; D gene uncertain. The CDR3 contains 17 residues. The germline V gene encodes CDR1 SEHNR and CDR2 FQNEAQ (reference sequence). V lost 0 bases, J lost 3 bases, and 15 bases lay in between.